The T cell receptor beta chain under discussion was sequenced for a study of blood T cell repertoires in COVID-19. Study at large: Acute and convalescent COVID-19 samples came from the United States, Italy and Spain.

This clone was picked up a small number of times. The assay was immunoSEQ multiplex PCR, and TCRdb's table has in-frame clones only and misses some. The sample records roughly 65,000 clones, about 82% being singletons. The CDR3 sequence is 14 residues long. Germline assignment: CDR1 MNHNY and CDR2 SVGAGI (reference sequence). V lost 7 bases and J lost 2, with 11 bases in between. The sequence was obtained from a human donor in a cohort sampled during active COVID-19. Material: peripheral blood. The V call is TRBV6-6, the J call TRBJ2-2; D not resolved. CDR3 coding DNA: TGTGCCAGCATCAGCGAAACTAACACCGGGGAGCTGTTTTTT. Its translation: CASISETNTGELFF.